The entry that follows covers one TCR beta chain sequence. No antigen is known for it. Per-base quality was not reported, and no clone a single base away is much larger than it. The entry originates in a study of T cell changes during pregnancy in multiple sclerosis (dated by TCRdb to between 2018 and 2021). As for the study more broadly: Changes in the T cell repertoire over the course of pregnancy were examined in this study in women with multiple sclerosis.

Receptor libraries were prepared by the immunoSEQ multiplex PCR assay. The immuneACCESS repertoire file appears here via TCRdb, limited to in-frame rearrangements. These files lack a portion of the clones; in checked studies, under half of the deficit traces to unresolved V genes, and the cause of the others is not known. Counted in this sample were roughly 36,000 clones; 91% of them appeared once. Jointly, the top ten make up 5% to 6.5% of the sample. The CDR3 goes from the cysteine to the phenylalanine over 15 residues. Of the read, only the CDR3 DNA is kept; its 45 bases are in frame from base 1. The CDR1 and CDR2 encoded by the germline V gene are ENHRY and SYGVKD. V lost 0 bases and J lost 2 bases; the stretch between them is 9 bases long.

The sample was CD8+ T cells from peripheral blood mononuclear cells, taken in the second trimester of pregnancy. This receptor was obtained from a female donor with multiple sclerosis, enrolled in a pregnancy study. The chain employs TRBV10-3 and TRBJ2-3, with TRBD1 as a weak D call on 5 bases. The CDR3 protein sequence reads: CAISESVDITDTQYF. At the DNA level, the sequence is TGTGCCATCAGTGAGTCCGTGGACATCACAGATACGCAGTATTTT.